The 6 T cell receptor beta chains given below trace back to one sample, sequenced in a study of glioma-infiltrating T cells. Using RNA template, CDR3s of TCR alpha and beta were amplified with iRepertoire arm-PCR. MiXCR, run by TCRdb on the multiplex PCR reads, gives a single entry per CDR3 protein. The sample records around 190,000 distinct CDR3 sequences, more than 25% being singletons. The sample comprised glioma tissue, nonneoplastic brain tissue, or PBMCs (not recorded which). The source is a human donor with low-grade glioma or glioblastoma, undergoing nonglioma brain surgery, or in good health (not recorded which).

About this clonotype itself: At one end, the junction sequence differs from germline, possibly due to a read error. This CDR3 reads CASGKVSNQRQHF. In DNA form, the CDR3 reads TGTGCCAGCGGGAAGGTCAGCAATCAGCGCCAGCATTTT. The chain joins TRBV6-6 to TRBJ1-5; no reliable D call. Germline values: CDR1 MNHNY, CDR2 SVGAGI (reference sequence). The CDR3 runs to 13 residues.

This clonotype showed up many times. The V call is TRBV11-1, the J call TRBJ2-1; TRBD2 agrees at 13 bases. J lost 9 bases, V lost 1 base, and 9 bases had no gene match. CDR1 is SGHAT and CDR2 is FQDESV in the germline V gene (reference sequence). The CDR3 extends over 17 amino acids. CDR3 in DNA: TGTGCCAGCAGCTTAGTCTTAGGACTAGCGGGAGAAAGTGAGCAGTTCTTC. Protein: CASSLVLGLAGESEQFF.

The V and J genes are TRBV19 and TRBJ2-1; TRBD2 matches 11 bases. Germline CDR1 reads LNHDA; CDR2 reads SQIVND (reference sequence). The CDR3 runs 15 residues. The ends lost 5 bases at V and 9 bases at J; junction bases unmatched: 9. The chain's CDR3 is CASSSGLAGGGEQFF. The CDR3 bases are TGTGCCAGTAGTTCGGGGCTAGCGGGAGGCGGTGAGCAGTTCTTC.

V is TRBV4-1 and J is TRBJ2-7, with 7 bases that match TRBD1. The CDR3 has 20 residues. The germline V gene has CDR1 MGHRA and CDR2 YSYEKL. Losses at the gene ends were 4 bases for V and 7 bases for J; bases not matched to a gene: 28. CDR3: CASSPQANRGTPSSYNEQYF. DNA of the CDR3: TGCGCCAGCAGCCCCCAGGCAAACAGGGGAACCCCCAGCTCCTACAATGAGCAGTACTTC.

With regard to this clonotype: Its ends do not fully match the called genes, so a read error is possible. The CDR3: CASSLRVTGGLFF. The CDR3 bases are TGTGCCAGCAGCTTACGGGTAACCGGGGGGCTGTTTTTT. The rearrangement links TRBV7-9 to TRBJ2-2; tentative D call: TRBD2 (6 bases). This CDR3 spans 13 amino acids. Germline CDR1 is SEHNR and CDR2 is FQNEAQ (reference sequence).

In its sample, this clonotype was seen many times. This chain connects TRBV3-1 to TRBJ2-7; D is unclear. Trimming took off 1 base at V and 4 bases at J, with 8 bases between the two ends. Germline CDR1 is LGHDT and CDR2 is YNNKEL (reference sequence). The length of the CDR3 is 13 residues. CDR3 DNA: TGTGCCAGCAGCCAAGGGGCAAATTACGAGCAGTACTTC. Its translation: CASSQGANYEQYF.